This section outlines one T cell receptor (beta chain) sequence together with its context. What antigen it recognizes has not been identified. No qualities accompany the bases; no much larger clone lies one base away. The library was produced with the immunoSEQ multiplex PCR assay. Held by TCRdb, this immuneACCESS table contains in-frame sequences only and omits some clones. Under half of the omission traces to an unresolved V gene where checked; the cause of the rest is unknown. Here the sample has fewer than 200,000 clones; approximately 94% occur a single time. The ten largest make up approximately 1.5% of the sample. This record comes from a study of control samples from healthy donors and cancer patients (dated by TCRdb to about 2020). For this chain, trimming is 0 bases at the V end and 3 bases at the J end, and the number of junction bases without a gene match is 3. For CDR1 and CDR2, the germline V gene lists ENHRY and SYGVKD. The CDR3 runs 15 amino acids, cysteine and phenylalanine included. Of all the DNA, just the CDR3 is kept, 45 bases in frame from base 1.

Sequencing used blood. The rearranged segments are TRBV10-3 and TRBJ2-7, and 9 junctional nucleotides match TRBD2. This sequence originates from a man aged 30 to 39 in good health. The sequenced DNA is TGTGCCATCAGTGAGTCGGGACTAGCTAGCTACGAGCAGTACTTC. This sequence encodes CAISESGLASYEQYF.